The sequence of this TCR beta chain was determined in a study of Ad26.COV2.S vaccination and SARS-CoV-2 variants. Study-wide findings and caveats: Substantial breadth was reported for post-vaccination spike-specific CD8+ and CD4+ T cells.

The protocol was immunoSEQ multiplex PCR, while the TCRdb copy is restricted to in-frame clones and leaves out a portion. The table includes around 240,000 clones, 70% to 90% detected once. V gave up 5 bases and J gave up 8 bases; unmatched junction bases: 9. This CDR3 region has 14 residues. The germline V gene has CDR1 SGHTA and CDR2 FQGNSA. Treatment: 19 received Ad26.COV2.S at low or high dose, single or two shots; about 5 received placebo; per-sample allocation not given. Each sample was drawn 63 days after the first injection (of vaccine or placebo). Turning to this clone: The antigen remains undetermined.

The material sequenced was peripheral blood, taken in a trial of Ad26.COV2.S vaccine versus placebo. This TCR derives from a person between 18 and 65 years old who received the Ad26.COV2.S COVID-19 vaccine or a placebo. The chain combines TRBV7-2 with TRBJ1-2; 9 bases are a match to TRBD1. In DNA, the CDR3 is TGTGCCAGCAGCCCCAGTGGGGACAGGGAAGGCTACACCTTC. Encoded protein: CASSPSGDREGYTF.